This TCR beta chain was profiled in a study of T cells in Graves' hyperthyroidism and ophthalmopathy. Whole-study results and caveats: Most clonotypes expanded in thyroid above 0.001 were likewise present in blood.

Germline-derived CDR1 and CDR2 are MNHEY and SMNVEV (reference sequence). This CDR3 spans 14 amino acids. Between the trimmed V and J ends, which lost 3 bases and 1 base, there was a span of 9 bases. RNA transcripts served as the template for amplifying TCR beta CDR3 regions. The HTBI set primed first-round TCR CDR3 RT-PCR. Using its own MiXCR run on the multiplex PCR reads, TCRdb lists one record per CDR3 protein. The sample contains roughly 380,000 distinct CDR3 sequences, around 18% of which appear only once. This clonotype came up many times. Its antigen is still unknown. Ophthalmopathy patients had Clinical Activity Score at least 3, NOSPECS grade at least 4, duration under 3 months.

Sequenced material: blood. This TCR was sampled from a woman in her thirties or forties with Graves' ophthalmopathy. V gene TRBV27 combines with J gene TRBJ1-1; possible D gene TRBD1, 5 bases. CDR3 amino acids: CASSFGGGNTEAFF. The CDR3 DNA sequence: TGTGCCAGCAGTTTCGGGGGTGGGAACACTGAAGCTTTCTTT.